This entry features one TCR beta chain sequence. The antigen remains undetermined. PCR employed 60 Vbeta and 13 Jbeta primers. Sequenced by immunoSEQ multiplex PCR; TCRdb stores in-frame clones only, minus some. The sample includes some 130,000 clones, roughly three fifths seen only once; the top ten take more than 8.5%. This specimen comes from a study of cytomegalovirus exposure and HLA in healthy donors. Overall study results and limits: An ancestry cluster, one associated with Asian ancestry, reportedly showed fewer N-insertions than the 666-donor mean in a later analysis.

CDR1 and CDR2 from the germline V gene are MNHEY and SVGAGI. V lost 6 bases to trimming and J lost 7 bases; unmatched junction nucleotides: 4. The CDR3 covers 13 residues. The chain links TRBV6-5 to TRBJ2-7, with 12 positions matching TRBD1. Sequencing was performed on PBMCs. This TCR was recovered from a man aged 35-49 years in good health and CMV-seropositive. The CDR3 DNA sequence: TGTGCCAGCAGGGGACAGGGGGCAGGGGAGCAGTACTTC. Protein product: CASRGQGAGEQYF.